This TCR beta chain was found in a study of blood T cell repertoires in COVID-19. Participants' own reports of clinical history determined their cohort assignment. Recovered participants had two consecutive negative NP/OP PCR tests, healthcare professional clearance, or symptom resolution. The CDR3 is 16 amino acids. CDR1 and CDR2 from the germline V gene are KGHDR and SFDVKD. V gave up 7 bases and J gave up 0 bases; unmatched junction bases: 10. The method was immunoSEQ multiplex PCR; TCRdb's version includes in-frame clones alone and lacks a portion of them. In the table there are hundreds of thousands of clones, around nine tenths of which are singletons.

Sequencing input: PBMCs or T cells enriched from blood (not recorded which). The genes are TRBV24-1 and TRBJ2-7, with 8 bases fitting TRBD2. The clonotype originates from a woman in her thirties or forties who had recovered from COVID-19. CDR3 DNA: TGTGCCACCAGCGGGGGGAGCGGGAGAGACTCCTACGAGCAGTACTTC. Translation: CATSGGSGRDSYEQYF.